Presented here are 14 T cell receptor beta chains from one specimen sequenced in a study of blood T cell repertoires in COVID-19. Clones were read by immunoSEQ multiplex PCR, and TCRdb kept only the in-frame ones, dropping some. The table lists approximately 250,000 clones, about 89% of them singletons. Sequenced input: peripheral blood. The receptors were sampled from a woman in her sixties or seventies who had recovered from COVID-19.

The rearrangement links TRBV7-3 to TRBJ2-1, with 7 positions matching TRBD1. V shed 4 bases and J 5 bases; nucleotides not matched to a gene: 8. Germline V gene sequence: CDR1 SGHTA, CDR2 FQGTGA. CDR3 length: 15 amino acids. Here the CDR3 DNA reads TGTGCCAGCAGCTCACAGACAGGGCGGAACAATGAGCAGTTCTTC. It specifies CASSSQTGRNNEQFF. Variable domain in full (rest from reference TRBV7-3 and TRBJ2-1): GAGVSQTPSNKVTEKGKYVELRCDPISGHTALYWYRQSLGQGPEFLIYFQGTGAADDSGLPNDRFFAVRPEGSVSTLKIQRTERGDSAVYLCASSSQTGRNNEQFFGPGTRLTVL.

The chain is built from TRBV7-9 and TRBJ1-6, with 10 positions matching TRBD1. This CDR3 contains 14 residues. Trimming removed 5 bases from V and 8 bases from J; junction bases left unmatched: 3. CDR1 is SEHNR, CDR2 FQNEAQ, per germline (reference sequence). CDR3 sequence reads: CASSQGQGDSPLHF. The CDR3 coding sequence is TGTGCCAGCAGCCAAGGACAGGGGGATTCACCCCTCCACTTT. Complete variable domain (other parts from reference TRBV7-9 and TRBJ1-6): DTGVSQNPRHKITKRGQNVTFRCDPISEHNRLYWYRQTLGQGPEFLTYFQNEAQLEKSRLLSDRFSAERPKGSFSTLEIQRTEQGDSAMYLCASSQGQGDSPLHFGNGTRLTVT.

CDR3 amino acids: CASSPGFTEQYF. CDR3 nucleotide sequence: TGCGCCAGCAGCCCGGGTTTCACCGAGCAGTACTTC. The chain combines TRBV5-1 with TRBJ2-7; D not certain. Germline-derived CDR1 and CDR2 are SGHRS and YFSETQ. V dropped 4 bases and J dropped 6 bases, with 11 bases sitting between them. The CDR3 contains 12 residues.

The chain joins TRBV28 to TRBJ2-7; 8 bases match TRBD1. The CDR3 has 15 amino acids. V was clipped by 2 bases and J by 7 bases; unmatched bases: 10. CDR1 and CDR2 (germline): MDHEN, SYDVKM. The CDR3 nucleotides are TGTGCCAGCAGTTTAGTTGGGCAGGGGGCGCGGGAGCAGTACTTC. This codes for CASSLVGQGAREQYF.

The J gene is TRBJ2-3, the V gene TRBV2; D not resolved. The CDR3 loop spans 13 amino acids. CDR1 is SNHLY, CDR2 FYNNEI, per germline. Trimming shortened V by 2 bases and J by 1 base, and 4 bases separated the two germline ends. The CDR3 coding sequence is TGTGCCAGCAGTGAATATCGCACAGATACGCAGTATTTT. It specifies CASSEYRTDTQYF.

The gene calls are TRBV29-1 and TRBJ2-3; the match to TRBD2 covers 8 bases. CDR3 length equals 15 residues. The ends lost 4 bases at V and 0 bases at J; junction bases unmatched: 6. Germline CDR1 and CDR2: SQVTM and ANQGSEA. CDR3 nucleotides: TGCAGCGTTGCGAGCGGGGGACCGAGCACAGATACGCAGTATTTT. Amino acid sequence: CSVASGGPSTDTQYF.

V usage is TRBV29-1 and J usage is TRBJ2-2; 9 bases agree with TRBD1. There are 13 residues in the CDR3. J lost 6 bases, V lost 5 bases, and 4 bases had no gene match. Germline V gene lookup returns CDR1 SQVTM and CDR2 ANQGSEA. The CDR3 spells CSVMTGGAGELFF. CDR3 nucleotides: TGCAGCGTTATGACAGGGGGTGCCGGGGAGCTGTTTTTT.

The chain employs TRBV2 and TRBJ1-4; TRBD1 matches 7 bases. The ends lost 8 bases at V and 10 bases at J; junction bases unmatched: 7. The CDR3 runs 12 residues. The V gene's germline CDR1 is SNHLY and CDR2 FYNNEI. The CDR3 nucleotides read TGTGCCAGCCTCTCTAGGACAGGAAAACTGTTTTTT. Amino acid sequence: CASLSRTGKLFF.

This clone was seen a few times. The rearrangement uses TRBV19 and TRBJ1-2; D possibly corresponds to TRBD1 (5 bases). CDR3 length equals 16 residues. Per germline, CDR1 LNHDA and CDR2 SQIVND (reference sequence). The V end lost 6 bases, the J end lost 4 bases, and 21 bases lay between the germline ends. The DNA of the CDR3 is TGTGCCAGTAGCCCCGAGGGAACTCAGGGAGGCTATGGCTACACCTTC. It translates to CASSPEGTQGGYGYTF.

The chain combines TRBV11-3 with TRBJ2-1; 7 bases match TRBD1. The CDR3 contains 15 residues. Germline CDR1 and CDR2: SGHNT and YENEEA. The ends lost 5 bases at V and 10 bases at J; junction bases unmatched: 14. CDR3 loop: CASSLRDSGSREQFF. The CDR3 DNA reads TGTGCCAGCAGCCTCCGGGACAGTGGATCCAGGGAGCAGTTCTTC. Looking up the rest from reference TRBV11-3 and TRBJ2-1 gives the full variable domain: EAGVVQSPRYKIIEKKQPVAFWCNPISGHNTLYWYLQNLGQGPELLIRYENEEAVDDSQLPKDRFSAERLKGVDSTLKIQPAELGDSAVYLCASSLRDSGSREQFFGPGTRLTVL.

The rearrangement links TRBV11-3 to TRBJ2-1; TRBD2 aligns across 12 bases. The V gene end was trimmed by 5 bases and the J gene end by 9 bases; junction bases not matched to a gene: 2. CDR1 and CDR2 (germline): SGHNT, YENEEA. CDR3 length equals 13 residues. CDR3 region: CASSLAGGLEQFF. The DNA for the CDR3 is TGTGCCAGCAGCCTAGCGGGGGGGCTTGAGCAGTTCTTC.

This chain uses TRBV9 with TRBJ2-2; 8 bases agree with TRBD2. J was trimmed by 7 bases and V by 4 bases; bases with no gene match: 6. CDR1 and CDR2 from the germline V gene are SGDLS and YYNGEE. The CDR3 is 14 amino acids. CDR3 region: CASSPSGGIGELFF. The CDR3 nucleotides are TGTGCCAGCAGCCCCTCGGGGGGGATCGGGGAGCTGTTTTTT.

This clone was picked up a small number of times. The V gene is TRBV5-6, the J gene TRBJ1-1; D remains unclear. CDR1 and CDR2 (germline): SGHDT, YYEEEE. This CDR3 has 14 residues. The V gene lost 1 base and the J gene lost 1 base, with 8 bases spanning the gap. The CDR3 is CASSLSWQNTEAFF. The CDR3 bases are TGTGCCAGCAGCTTGTCATGGCAGAACACTGAAGCTTTCTTT. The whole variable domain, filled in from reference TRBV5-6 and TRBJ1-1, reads DAGVTQSPTHLIKTRGQQVTLRCSPKSGHDTVSWYQQALGQGPQFIFQYYEEEERQRGNFPDRFSGHQFPNYSSELNVNALLLGDSALYLCASSLSWQNTEAFFGQGTRLTVV.

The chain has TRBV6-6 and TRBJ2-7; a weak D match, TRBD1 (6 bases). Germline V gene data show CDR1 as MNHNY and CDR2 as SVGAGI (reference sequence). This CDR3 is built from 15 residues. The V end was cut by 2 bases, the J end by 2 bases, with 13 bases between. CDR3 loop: CASSYPGHRAYEQYF. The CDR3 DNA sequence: TGTGCCAGCAGTTACCCCGGACACAGGGCCTACGAGCAGTACTTC.